This passage covers 6 T cell receptor beta chains from one sample sequenced in a study of blood T cell repertoires in COVID-19. TCRdb keeps only in-frame clones here, not all; method: immunoSEQ multiplex PCR. This table has 45,000 or so clones, approximately 86% appearing once. Sequenced input: peripheral blood. The source is a woman older than 75 with active COVID-19.

CDR3 region: CASSLGLGGTPTYEQYF. As DNA, the CDR3 is TGTGCCAGCAGCTTAGGCCTCGGCGGGACCCCTACCTACGAGCAGTACTTC. The chain uses TRBV11-2 and TRBJ2-7, with D perhaps matching TRBD2 (6 bases). With 1 base removed from V and 2 bases from J, the gap between germline ends came to 18 bases. CDR1 and CDR2 (germline): SGHAT, FQNNGV. The CDR3 is 17 residues long.

The V and J genes are TRBV15 and TRBJ2-3, with D possibly TRBD1 on 5 matching bases. The CDR3 spans 16 residues. Germline loops: CDR1 LNHNV, CDR2 YYDKDF (reference sequence). With 4 bases removed from V and 6 bases from J, the gap between germline ends came to 20 bases. CDR3 protein: CATSIIDRNPGDTQYF. The DNA for the CDR3 is TGTGCCACCAGCATCATTGACAGAAACCCCGGGGATACGCAGTATTTT.

Concerning this clone: Germline and junction disagree at one end, which may indicate a read error. The rearrangement uses TRBV12-3 or TRBV12-4 and TRBJ1-2; TRBD1 matches at 7 bases. This CDR3 is built from 12 residues. CDR3 bases: TGTGCCAGCAGTAAACTTACAGGGGCCGAGTCTTTC. It codes for CASSKLTGAESF.

V and J are TRBV15 and TRBJ2-7; 8 bases agree with TRBD1. The CDR3 loop spans 20 amino acids. CDR1 is LNHNV and CDR2 is YYDKDF in the germline V gene (reference sequence). The V gene end was trimmed by 0 bases and the J gene end by 3 bases; junction bases not matched to a gene: 19. The CDR3 reads CATSRDISGSDRGRVYEQYF. Written as DNA, the CDR3 is TGTGCCACCAGCAGAGATATAAGTGGGTCTGACAGGGGAAGGGTCTACGAGCAGTACTTC. The whole variable domain, remainder taken from reference TRBV15 and TRBJ2-7, is DAMVIQNPRYQVTQFGKPVTLSCSQTLNHNVMYWYQQKSSQAPKLLFHYYDKDFNNEADTPDNFQSRRPNTSFCFLDIRSPGLGDTAMYLCATSRDISGSDRGRVYEQYFGPGTRLTVT.

The genes are TRBV9 and TRBJ2-2, with TRBD1 identical over 11 bases. CDR1 is SGDLS and CDR2 is YYNGEE in the germline V gene. The J segment lost 6 bases and the V segment lost 1 base, leaving 8 bases of the junction unmatched. CDR3 length equals 17 residues. CDR3: CASSVRGGQGASGELFF. The DNA of the CDR3 is TGTGCCAGCAGCGTAAGGGGTGGACAGGGGGCATCCGGGGAGCTGTTTTTT.

The chain combines TRBV6-1 with TRBJ2-5, with a weak D call TRBD1 (6 bases). The V gene lost 4 bases and the J gene lost 0 bases, with 15 bases spanning the gap. This CDR3 is 16 amino acids long. Germline values: CDR1 MNHNS, CDR2 SASEGT. CDR3 in amino acids: CASSVRLQGHQETQYF. The DNA of the CDR3 is TGTGCCAGCAGTGTTCGGCTACAGGGTCACCAAGAGACCCAGTACTTC.